These 5 T cell receptor beta chains came from one sample sequenced in a study of shared clonotypes between healthy human individuals. The repertoire was sequenced with immunoSEQ multiplex PCR; TCRdb's copy has only in-frame clones and lacks some. Among 300,000 to 400,000 clones listed, 70% to 75% were seen once. The sample taken for sequencing was memory CD4+ T cells sorted from blood. Regarding subset: CD45RA-negative fraction. These receptors were obtained from a man younger than 40 in good health.

CDR3 region: CASSGPAGGVDTQYF. In DNA, the CDR3 is TGTGCCAGCAGTGGGCCAGCGGGAGGTGTAGATACGCAGTATTTT. The rearrangement uses TRBV2 and TRBJ2-3, with TRBD2 matching 9 bases. Germline V CDR1 and CDR2: SNHLY, FYNNEI. V was clipped by 4 bases and J by 5 bases; unmatched bases: 7. The CDR3 runs 15 residues.

V usage is TRBV5-6 and J usage is TRBJ2-1; 7 bases are a match to TRBD2. Germline loops: CDR1 SGHDT, CDR2 YYEEEE. Losses at the gene ends were 0 bases for V and 8 bases for J; bases not matched to a gene: 11. The length of the CDR3 is 16 residues. In DNA, the CDR3 is TGTGCCAGCAGCTTGGGGGCGGGAGAGTCTTCGGATGAGCAGTTCTTC. Translated, it gives CASSLGAGESSDEQFF.

Ten or more counts support this clone. The V and J genes are TRBV5-1 and TRBJ2-7, with 9 bases that match TRBD2. Germline V gives CDR1 SGHRS, CDR2 YFSETQ. The CDR3 runs to 16 residues. V was clipped by 1 base and J by 0 bases; unmatched bases: 5. CDR3: CASSLFSSGSSYEQYF. The CDR3 DNA reads as TGCGCCAGCAGCTTGTTTAGTAGCGGGAGCTCCTACGAGCAGTACTTC. Variable domain in full (rest from reference TRBV5-1 and TRBJ2-7): KAGVTQTPRYLIKTRGQQVTLSCSPISGHRSVSWYQQTPGQGLQFLFEYFSETQRNKGNFPGRFSGRQFSNSRSEMNVSTLELGDSALYLCASSLFSSGSSYEQYFGPGTRLTVT.

V gene TRBV5-1 combines with J gene TRBJ2-7; 9 bases fit TRBD2. V lost 5 bases to trimming and J lost 0 bases; unmatched junction nucleotides: 15. The CDR3 extends over 18 amino acids. Germline values: CDR1 SGHRS, CDR2 YFSETQ. The CDR3 here is CASSIRGALAGTSYEQYF. The CDR3 nucleotides are TGCGCCAGCAGTATCCGGGGGGCACTAGCGGGCACCTCCTACGAGCAGTACTTC.

The chain employs TRBV2 and TRBJ2-1; perhaps TRBD2 as D (6 bases). CDR1 SNHLY and CDR2 FYNNEI come from the germline V gene. The V and J ends lost 6 bases and 0 bases respectively, with 12 bases between them. This CDR3 is 15 amino acids long. CDR3 amino acids: CASRDLAFSYNEQFF. The CDR3 DNA reads as TGTGCCAGCAGAGACCTAGCGTTCTCCTACAATGAGCAGTTCTTC.